Listed here are 5 T cell receptor beta chains from one sample, sequenced in a study of early T cells in non-severe SARS-CoV-2 infection. TCRdb processed the 5' RACE reads anew with MiXCR; each CDR3 protein has one entry. The table has 35,000 to 45,000 distinct CDR3 sequences, approximately 4.1% seen once. The sample comprised whole blood. These receptors came from an adult who was a healthcare worker with PCR-confirmed SARS-CoV-2 infection or an uninfected control (not recorded which).

At least ten counts were recorded for this clonotype. The V gene is TRBV12-2, the J gene TRBJ1-2; TRBD1, the table's D call, was not compared with the DNA. TRBV12-2 is noted as a pseudogene. The CDR3 totals 13 residues. CDR3 loop: CARTRGGACGYTF. CDR3 bases: TGTGCAAGGACCCGAGGGGGGGCGTGTGGCTACACCTTC.

This clonotype was counted at least ten times. The V gene is TRBV19, the J gene TRBJ1-5; 8 bases match TRBD1. The CDR3 loop spans 15 amino acids. After removal of 6 bases from V and 1 base from J, the junction contained 5 bases not matched to a gene. Germline loops: CDR1 LNHDA, CDR2 SQIVND (reference sequence). The DNA of the CDR3 is TGTGCCAGTAGACCGGGACAGGCGAGCAATCAGCCCCAGCATTTT. This gives the protein CASRPGQASNQPQHF.

This clonotype showed up many times. The J gene is TRBJ1-1, the V gene TRBV28; D possibly corresponds to TRBD1 (6 bases). This CDR3 is 16 amino acids long. From germline, CDR1 is MDHEN and CDR2 SYDVKM. The ends were cut back, 3 bases at V and 0 bases at J, with 14 bases in the middle. Written as DNA, the CDR3 is TGTGCCAGCAGTTTGTTCCCTGGACAGCTGAACACTGAAGCTTTCTTT. This gives the protein CASSLFPGQLNTEAFF.

Many counts were recorded for this clonotype. CDR3 residues: CASATEAGYNEQFF. In nucleotides, the CDR3 is TGTGCCAGCGCAACGGAGGCGGGATACAATGAGCAGTTCTTC. The rearrangement links TRBV11-2 to TRBJ2-1; D may be TRBD2 (6 bases). V was cut by 8 bases and J by 4 bases, with 15 bases left in between. The germline V gene has CDR1 SGHAT and CDR2 FQNNGV. The CDR3 consists of 14 residues. Drawing the rest from reference TRBV11-2 and TRBJ2-1, the complete variable domain is EAGVAQSPRYKIIEKRQSVAFWCNPISGHATLYWYQQILGQGPKLLIQFQNNGVVDDSQLPKDRFSAERLKGVDSTLKIQPAKLEDSAVYLCASATEAGYNEQFFGPGTRLTVL.

This clonotype was seen at least ten times. The chain couples TRBV2 to TRBJ1-1; D remains unclear. CDR3 length equals 14 residues. Trimming pared 7 bases from V and 0 bases from J, leaving 12 bases between. CDR1 is SNHLY and CDR2 is FYNNEI in the germline V gene. CDR3 nucleotides: TGTGCCAGCATTATAGACCGGATGAACACTGAAGCTTTCTTT. This sequence encodes CASIIDRMNTEAFF.